Below, 7 T cell receptor beta chains from the same sample are listed, as sequenced in a study of control samples from healthy donors and cancer patients. Libraries were prepared by immunoSEQ multiplex PCR; TCRdb keeps only in-frame clonotypes and omits some of them. This table has roughly 150,000 clones, around nine tenths appearing once. Material: blood. These receptors originate from a young man in good health.

The chain employs TRBV5-1 and TRBJ1-4; possibly TRBD1 for D (5 bases). The V gene lost 5 bases and the J gene lost 8 bases, with 19 bases spanning the gap. CDR3 size: 15 residues. Per the germline V gene, CDR1 is SGHRS and CDR2 is YFSETQ. The CDR3 loop is CASSAAGGDVEKLFF. The CDR3 coding sequence is TGCGCCAGCAGTGCCGCAGGAGGGGACGTAGAAAAACTGTTTTTT.

This chain links TRBV7-2 with TRBJ1-5; no clear D gene. CDR1 SGHTA and CDR2 FQGNSA come from the germline V gene. V lost 1 base and J 1 base, leaving 8 bases between the germline ends. The CDR3 is 15 amino acids. The CDR3 sequence: CASSLVGRSNQPQHF. CDR3 coding DNA: TGTGCCAGCAGCTTAGTCGGGAGGAGCAATCAGCCCCAGCATTTT.

The rearrangement joins TRBV11-3 to TRBJ2-2; a weak D match, TRBD2 (5 bases). Per germline, CDR1 SGHNT and CDR2 YENEEA. The CDR3 is 15 residues long. V was shortened by 1 base and J by 6 bases, with 12 bases between the two germline ends. CDR3 sequence reads: CASSLVKMGAGELFF. CDR3 nucleotide sequence: TGTGCCAGCAGCTTAGTAAAGATGGGAGCCGGGGAGCTGTTTTTT. The whole variable domain, remainder taken from reference TRBV11-3 and TRBJ2-2, is EAGVVQSPRYKIIEKKQPVAFWCNPISGHNTLYWYLQNLGQGPELLIRYENEEAVDDSQLPKDRFSAERLKGVDSTLKIQPAELGDSAVYLCASSLVKMGAGELFFGEGSRLTVL.

The CDR3 reads CSASPASGVQDTQYF. The CDR3, as DNA: TGCAGTGCTAGTCCGGCTAGCGGGGTACAAGATACGCAGTATTTT. This sequence joins TRBV20-1 and TRBJ2-3; 9 nucleotides align to TRBD2. After removal of 3 bases from V and 5 bases from J, the junction contained 9 bases not matched to a gene. The germline gives CDR1 DFQATT, CDR2 SNEGSKA (reference sequence). There are 15 residues in the CDR3.

CDR3 in amino acids: CASSLTVGRTAEAFF. For the CDR3, the DNA is TGTGCCAGCAGCTTAACTGTCGGGAGAACAGCTGAAGCTTTCTTT. The rearrangement links TRBV7-3 to TRBJ1-1; D is undetermined. V was cut by 0 bases and J by 6 bases, with 14 bases left in between. The length of the CDR3 is 15 residues. Germline V gene lookup returns CDR1 SGHTA and CDR2 FQGTGA.

The chain recombines TRBV21-1 with TRBJ1-3; the table gives TRBD1 as D, unverified against the DNA. TRBV21-1 is designated a pseudogene. CDR3 length: 16 amino acids. The CDR3 nucleotides read TGTGCCAGCAGCAAAATGTCAGGAACCTCTGGAAACACCATATATTTT. Its translation: CASSKMSGTSGNTIYF.

This sequence joins TRBV4-3 and TRBJ2-1; the D gene is possibly TRBD2 (7 bases). Germline loops: CDR1 LGHNA, CDR2 YSLEER. This CDR3 is built from 16 residues. V lost 0 bases to trimming and J lost 9 bases, with 18 bases between them. The CDR3 bases are TGCGCCAGCAGCCAAGATAGGACTAGAAGAGGGGGTGAGCAGTTCTTC. Amino acids: CASSQDRTRRGGEQFF.